This entry describes one TCR beta chain. These data come from a study of cytotoxic CD8 clonotypes in ibrutinib-treated CLL. On the study more broadly: Samples yielded averages of some 240,000 productive templates and about 89,000 productive rearrangements.

Some clones are missing from TCRdb's copy, which holds only in-frame ones; the method was immunoSEQ multiplex PCR. The table shows around 42,000 clones, with 65% occurring only once. The CDR3 has 14 residues. Deletions cut 0 bases from V and 10 bases from J, with 13 bases between. Germline CDR1 is SGHVS and CDR2 is FQNEAQ. This chain connects TRBV7-8 to TRBJ2-1; D not certain. This sequence originates from a human donor with chronic lymphocytic leukemia. The input for sequencing was PBMCs, taken after 24 months of ibrutinib treatment. The DNA for the CDR3 is TGTGCCAGCAGCTTAGCGGCTTTTAACCTGGAGCAGTTCTTC. It translates to CASSLAAFNLEQFF.